Below, 20 T cell receptor beta chains from the same sample are listed, as sequenced in a study of blood T cell repertoires in COVID-19. TCRdb's copy holds only in-frame clones and misses some; the assay was immunoSEQ multiplex PCR. This table has about 53,000 clones, around 83% appearing once. What was sequenced was peripheral blood. Receptors were obtained from a man aged 70 or older with active COVID-19.

CDR3 in DNA: TGTGCCAGTACCCCCGGCAGGGGACAGGGAATGTCCCCTTCGACTCAACGGGCTGAAAAACTGTTTTTT. It specifies CASTPGRGQGMSPSTQRAEKLFF. The rearrangement links TRBV19 to TRBJ1-4; the match to TRBD1 covers 9 bases. Germline CDR1 LNHDA, CDR2 SQIVND (reference sequence). The CDR3 is 23 residues long. V trimming: 7 bases; J trimming: 7 bases; junction bases outside the gene matches: 34.

This CDR3 is CASSLGWGEATNEKLFF. The CDR3 DNA sequence: TGTGCCAGCAGCTTAGGTTGGGGAGAGGCAACTAATGAAAAACTGTTTTTT. The chain combines TRBV7-9 with TRBJ1-4; D is ambiguous. The V end lost 1 base, the J end lost 0 bases, and 12 bases lay between the germline ends. The CDR3 totals 17 residues. Per germline, CDR1 SEHNR and CDR2 FQNEAQ (reference sequence).

The chain combines TRBV9 with TRBJ2-1, with D tentatively TRBD2 (5 bases). Germline CDR1 is SGDLS and CDR2 is YYNGEE. V shed 0 bases and J shed 9 bases, with 7 bases lying between them. This CDR3 comprises 12 residues. This CDR3 reads CASSVVEGEQFF. CDR3 coding DNA: TGTGCCAGCAGCGTAGTTGAGGGTGAGCAGTTCTTC. The whole variable domain, filled in from reference TRBV9 and TRBJ2-1, reads DSGVTQTPKHLITATGQRVTLRCSPRSGDLSVYWYQQSLDQGLQFLIQYYNGEERAKGNILERFSAQQFPDLHSELNLSSLELGDSALYFCASSVVEGEQFFGPGTRLTVL.

The chain uses TRBV5-1 and TRBJ2-7, with D perhaps matching TRBD1 (6 bases). Germline values: CDR1 SGHRS, CDR2 YFSETQ. The CDR3 runs to 15 residues. The germline V and J ends were trimmed by 2 bases and 7 bases, with 19 bases remaining between them. The DNA of the CDR3 is TGCGCCAGCAGCTTTATTCCGGGACATACAGGGGAGCAGTACTTC. It translates to CASSFIPGHTGEQYF.

This chain uses TRBV7-9 with TRBJ2-3; 13 bases fit TRBD2. The CDR3 consists of 16 residues. The germline CDR1 and CDR2 sequences are SEHNR and FQNEAQ (reference sequence). V gave up 5 bases and J gave up 11 bases; unmatched junction bases: 13. CDR3 sequence: CASSTRLAGGRWGQYF. The CDR3, as DNA: TGTGCCAGCAGCACACGACTAGCGGGGGGCCGGTGGGGGCAGTATTTT.

J is TRBJ1-1 and V is TRBV6-5; 7 bases map to TRBD1. This CDR3 has 14 amino acids. Germline CDR1 and CDR2: MNHEY and SVGAGI. Trimming cost V 2 bases and J 5 bases; bases outside gene matches: 5. CDR3 sequence: CASSYRGQATEAFF. CDR3 sequence (DNA): TGTGCCAGCAGTTACAGGGGGCAGGCGACTGAAGCTTTCTTT.

About this clone itself: Within the sample, other DNA sequences also encode this same CDR3. The V and J genes are TRBV12-3 or TRBV12-4 and TRBJ2-1; D perhaps matches TRBD2 (6 bases). Trimming left V 1 base short and J 7 bases short, with 8 bases between. The CDR3 covers 13 residues. The CDR3 nucleotides read TGTGCCAGCAGTTTAGTCGGGGGTAATGAGCAGTTCTTC. The encoded protein is CASSLVGGNEQFF.

The CDR3 loop is CASSPSGGSTDTQYF. The DNA for the CDR3 is TGTGCCAGCAGTCCCAGCGGGGGAAGCACAGATACGCAGTATTTT. This chain links TRBV6-4 with TRBJ2-3; TRBD2 matches at 8 bases. CDR3 size: 15 residues. After removal of 5 bases from V and 0 bases from J, the junction contained 4 bases not matched to a gene. Germline V gives CDR1 MRHNA, CDR2 SNTAGT.

CDR3 DNA: TGTGCCAGCAGCTTGGCGGGGTACAACTATGGCTACACCTTC. Its translation: CASSLAGYNYGYTF. The rearrangement joins TRBV5-6 to TRBJ1-2; D ambiguous. V was shortened by 0 bases and J by 2 bases, with 8 bases between the two germline ends. This CDR3 is built from 14 residues. Germline CDR1 SGHDT, CDR2 YYEEEE.

This chain connects TRBV9 to TRBJ2-7; D is unclear. CDR3 length: 13 amino acids. V was trimmed by 3 bases and J by 5 bases, leaving 12 bases between them. The germline gives CDR1 SGDLS, CDR2 YYNGEE. The CDR3 loop is CASSGLLSHEQYF. The DNA of the CDR3 is TGTGCCAGCAGCGGCCTCCTGAGCCACGAGCAGTACTTC.

This chain links TRBV19 with TRBJ1-1; no reliable D call. Looked up from germline, CDR1 is LNHDA and CDR2 is SQIVND (reference sequence). The CDR3 has 17 residues. The V end lost 9 bases, the J end lost 0 bases, and 23 bases lay between the germline ends. CDR3 protein: CASTYLGSSDLNTEAFF. CDR3 sequence (DNA): TGTGCCAGCACCTACTTAGGCTCCTCGGACTTGAACACTGAAGCTTTCTTT.

The V call is TRBV19, the J call TRBJ2-3; TRBD1 agrees at 7 bases. The trim removed 2 bases at V and 2 bases at J, leaving 7 bases unmatched. From germline, CDR1 is LNHDA and CDR2 SQIVND (reference sequence). The CDR3 sequence is 16 residues long. The CDR3 DNA is TGTGCCAGTAGTATAAGCTTAGACAGGGCCACAGATACGCAGTATTTT. This encodes CASSISLDRATDTQYF.

V and J are TRBV7-2 and TRBJ2-5; the match to TRBD1 covers 7 bases. The junction had 2 bases not matched to a gene; V was cut back by 5 bases and J by 2 bases. CDR1 and CDR2 from the germline V gene are SGHTA and FQGNSA. CDR3 length: 13 amino acids. Here the CDR3 reads CASSRGQQETQYF. The CDR3 DNA reads TGTGCCAGCAGCCGGGGACAGCAAGAGACCCAGTACTTC.

J is TRBJ2-5 and V is TRBV19, with D possibly being TRBD2 (5 bases). Germline V gene sequence: CDR1 LNHDA, CDR2 SQIVND (reference sequence). Trimming pared 5 bases from V and 3 bases from J, leaving 19 bases between. The CDR3 is 16 amino acids. The CDR3 loop reads CASSPSGMRVEETQYF. In DNA form, the CDR3 reads TGTGCCAGTAGTCCCTCCGGAATGAGGGTGGAAGAGACCCAGTACTTC.

This chain uses TRBV21-1 with TRBJ1-2; the tabulated D call, TRBD1, remains unverified against the DNA. TRBV21-1 is a known pseudogene. The CDR3 is 15 amino acids. In DNA form, the CDR3 reads TGTGCCAGCAGCATAAGGACAGGGAAGCCGTTTGGCTACACCTTC. It encodes CASSIRTGKPFGYTF.

V usage is TRBV27 and J usage is TRBJ1-5, with D maybe TRBD1 (5 bases). Trimming shortened V by 2 bases and J by 7 bases, and 12 bases separated the two germline ends. The CDR3 runs to 14 residues. The germline CDR1 and CDR2 sequences are MNHEY and SMNVEV (reference sequence). The CDR3 protein is CASSLRRGIQPQHF. The CDR3 DNA follows: TGTGCCAGCAGTTTACGGCGGGGGATACAGCCCCAGCATTTT.

CDR3 nucleotide sequence: TGTGCCAGCAGTTGGAGGGGGGGCAGTGAAGCTTTCTTT. Protein: CASSWRGGSEAFF. The chain combines TRBV7-2 with TRBJ1-1; tentatively, D is TRBD1 (6 bases). The V end was cut by 6 bases, the J end by 7 bases, with 15 bases between. The CDR3 loop spans 13 amino acids. CDR1 and CDR2 (germline): SGHTA, FQGNSA. Filled out from reference TRBV7-2 and TRBJ1-1, the complete variable domain reads GAGVSQSPSNKVTEKGKDVELRCDPISGHTALYWYRQSLGQGLEFLIYFQGNSAPDKSGLPSDRFSAERTGGSVSTLTIQRTQQEDSAVYLCASSWRGGSEAFFGQGTRLTVV.

CDR3 sequence: CASSSQSRGIPNEKLFF. The CDR3 DNA sequence: TGCGCCAGCAGCTCACAGTCCAGGGGGATTCCTAATGAAAAACTGTTTTTT. This chain links TRBV5-1 with TRBJ1-4; 7 positions match TRBD1. The CDR3 runs 17 residues. Germline loops: CDR1 SGHRS, CDR2 YFSETQ. The ends lost 3 bases at V and 3 bases at J; junction bases unmatched: 11.

This clone was seen just once. The V gene is TRBV7-3, the J gene TRBJ2-4; 10 bases align to TRBD2. This CDR3 has 14 amino acids. Germline V CDR1 and CDR2: SGHTA, FQGTGA. The trim removed 5 bases at V and 5 bases at J, leaving 3 bases unmatched. The CDR3 region is CASSLLAGENIQYF. The CDR3 DNA is TGTGCCAGCAGCCTCCTAGCGGGAGAAAACATTCAGTACTTC.

The V and J genes are TRBV6-5 and TRBJ1-1; 8 nucleotides match TRBD1. This CDR3 is 13 amino acids long. Germline V gene lookup returns CDR1 MNHEY and CDR2 SVGAGI. With V trimmed by 2 bases and J by 7 bases, 3 bases remained unmatched. This chain's CDR3 is CASSYPGTGEAFF. CDR3 nucleotide sequence: TGTGCCAGCAGTTACCCAGGGACAGGTGAAGCTTTCTTT.